This TCR beta chain was recorded in a study of CD8 T cells in ankylosing spondylitis. Regarding the study as a whole: From matched ankylosing spondylitis synovial fluid, disease-linked clones were reportedly recovered at significantly enriched levels. One TCR beta motif, made up of fewer than 10 highly homologous variants, appeared characteristic of ankylosing spondylitis blood. CD8+ by phenotype, disease-linked clones were relatively rare in peripheral blood.

This clonotype has more than one count but fewer than ten. The antigen is unknown. A quantitative 5'-RACE method, one with molecular barcodes, was used to make TCR beta libraries. In TCRdb, the 5' RACE reads were re-called with MiXCR into one record per CDR3 protein. The data show more than 650,000 distinct CDR3 sequences, approximately 12% seen once. The CDR3 length is 12 residues. Trimming shortened V by 4 bases and J by 8 bases, and 12 bases separated the two germline ends. CDR1 and CDR2 from the germline V gene are SGHDT and YYEEEE. The source material was blood, either unsorted or a sorted T cell fraction (not recorded which). This TCR derives from a male donor with ankylosing spondylitis. This chain links TRBV5-6 with TRBJ1-2; weak D call: TRBD1 (6 bases). CDR3 residues: CASSPGAEGYTF. As DNA, the CDR3 is TGTGCCAGCAGCCCGGGGGCCGAAGGCTACACCTTC.